The sequence of this T cell receptor (beta chain) was determined in a study of blood T cell repertoires in COVID-19. Participants were aged about 18 to 100 years from about 25 US areas. Each participant's cohort was designated according to participant-reported clinical history. Cohort 3 donors counted as recovered after two negative PCRs, clearance, or resolved symptoms. CDR1 and CDR2 from the germline V gene are MGHRA and YSYEKL. V was clipped by 0 bases and J by 7 bases, with 13 bases between them. This CDR3 has 14 amino acids. Some clones are missing from TCRdb's copy, which holds only in-frame ones; the method was immunoSEQ multiplex PCR. The repertoire holds about 130,000 clones, with approximately 86% as singletons.

Sequenced: PBMCs or T cells enriched from blood (not recorded which). This TCR derives from a woman in her fifties or sixties who had recovered from COVID-19. The chain uses TRBV4-1 and TRBJ2-7, with D maybe TRBD2 (5 bases). CDR3 residues: CASSQDGGTAEQYF. The CDR3 bases are TGCGCCAGCAGCCAAGATGGAGGAACGGCTGAGCAGTACTTC.